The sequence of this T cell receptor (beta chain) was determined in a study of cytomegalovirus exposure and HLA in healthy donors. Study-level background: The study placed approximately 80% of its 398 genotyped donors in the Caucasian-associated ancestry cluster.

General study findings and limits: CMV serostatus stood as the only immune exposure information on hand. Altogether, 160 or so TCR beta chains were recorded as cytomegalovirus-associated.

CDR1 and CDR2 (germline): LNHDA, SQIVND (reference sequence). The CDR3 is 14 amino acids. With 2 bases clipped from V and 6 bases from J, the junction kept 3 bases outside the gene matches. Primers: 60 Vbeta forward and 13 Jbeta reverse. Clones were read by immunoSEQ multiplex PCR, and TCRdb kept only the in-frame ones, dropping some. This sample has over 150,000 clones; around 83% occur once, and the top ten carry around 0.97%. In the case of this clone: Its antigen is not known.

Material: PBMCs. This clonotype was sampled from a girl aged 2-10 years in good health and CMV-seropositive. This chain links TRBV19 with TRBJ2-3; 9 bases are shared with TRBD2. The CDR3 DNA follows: TGTGCCAGTAGTATAAGGACTAGCGAGGATACGCAGTATTTT. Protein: CASSIRTSEDTQYF.